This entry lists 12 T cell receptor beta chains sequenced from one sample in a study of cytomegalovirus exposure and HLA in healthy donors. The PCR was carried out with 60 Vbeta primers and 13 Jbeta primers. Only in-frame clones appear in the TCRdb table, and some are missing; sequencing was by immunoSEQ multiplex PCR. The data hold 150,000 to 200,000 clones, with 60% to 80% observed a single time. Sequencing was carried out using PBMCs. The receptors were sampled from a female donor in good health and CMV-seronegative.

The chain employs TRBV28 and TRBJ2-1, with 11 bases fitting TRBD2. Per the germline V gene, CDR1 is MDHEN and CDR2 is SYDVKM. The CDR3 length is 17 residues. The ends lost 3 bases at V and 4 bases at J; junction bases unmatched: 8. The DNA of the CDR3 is TGTGCCAGCAGTTTGGAAGTAGCGGGAGGGATTTACAATGAGCAGTTCTTC. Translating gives CASSLEVAGGIYNEQFF.

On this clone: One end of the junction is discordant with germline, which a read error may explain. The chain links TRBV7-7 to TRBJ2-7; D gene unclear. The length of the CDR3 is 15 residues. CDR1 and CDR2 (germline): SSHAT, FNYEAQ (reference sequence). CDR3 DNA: TGTGCTAGCAGCTTAGGGCAGGCCCCCGCCTACGAGCAGTACTTC. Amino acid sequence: CASSLGQAPAYEQYF.

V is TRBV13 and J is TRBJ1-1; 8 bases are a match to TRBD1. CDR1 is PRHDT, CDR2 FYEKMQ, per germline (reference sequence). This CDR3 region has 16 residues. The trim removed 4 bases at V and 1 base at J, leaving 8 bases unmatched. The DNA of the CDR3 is TGTGCCAGCAGCTCCCCGGGACAGGCTACGAACACTGAAGCTTTCTTT. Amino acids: CASSSPGQATNTEAFF.

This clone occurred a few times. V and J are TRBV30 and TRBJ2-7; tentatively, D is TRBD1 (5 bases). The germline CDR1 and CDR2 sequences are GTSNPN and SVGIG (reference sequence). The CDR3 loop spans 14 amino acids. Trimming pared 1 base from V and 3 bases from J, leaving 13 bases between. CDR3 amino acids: CAWSGGRVNYEQYF. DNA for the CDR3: TGTGCCTGGAGTGGGGGCCGTGTTAACTACGAGCAGTACTTC.

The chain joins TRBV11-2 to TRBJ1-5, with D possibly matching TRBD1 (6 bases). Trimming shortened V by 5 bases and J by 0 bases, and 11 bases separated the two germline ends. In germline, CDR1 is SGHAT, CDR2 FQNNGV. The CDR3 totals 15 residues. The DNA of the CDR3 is TGTGCCAGCAGCGTGCAGGGGTATAGCAATCAGCCCCAGCATTTT. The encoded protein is CASSVQGYSNQPQHF.

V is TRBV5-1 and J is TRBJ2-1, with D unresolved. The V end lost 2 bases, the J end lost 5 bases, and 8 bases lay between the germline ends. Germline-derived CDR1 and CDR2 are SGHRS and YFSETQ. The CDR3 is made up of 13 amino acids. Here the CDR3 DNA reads TGCGCCAGCAGCTTCACTCCGAACAATGAGCAGTTCTTC. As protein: CASSFTPNNEQFF.

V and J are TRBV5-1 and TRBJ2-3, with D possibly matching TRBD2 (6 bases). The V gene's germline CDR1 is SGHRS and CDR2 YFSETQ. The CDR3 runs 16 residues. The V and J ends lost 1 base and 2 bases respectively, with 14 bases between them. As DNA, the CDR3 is TGCGCCAGCAGCTTGTCGTCCGGGGGACTCACAGATACGCAGTATTTT. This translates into CASSLSSGGLTDTQYF. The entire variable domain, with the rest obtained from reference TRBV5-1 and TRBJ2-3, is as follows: KAGVTQTPRYLIKTRGQQVTLSCSPISGHRSVSWYQQTPGQGLQFLFEYFSETQRNKGNFPGRFSGRQFSNSRSEMNVSTLELGDSALYLCASSLSSGGLTDTQYFGPGTRLTVL.

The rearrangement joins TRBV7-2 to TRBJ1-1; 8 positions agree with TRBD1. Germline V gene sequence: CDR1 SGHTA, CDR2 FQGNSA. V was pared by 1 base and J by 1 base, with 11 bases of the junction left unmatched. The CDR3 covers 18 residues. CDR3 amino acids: CASSLVRRATGANTEAFF. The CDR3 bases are TGTGCCAGCAGCTTAGTTCGTCGCGCGACAGGGGCGAACACTGAAGCTTTCTTT. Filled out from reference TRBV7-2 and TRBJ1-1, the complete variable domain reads GAGVSQSPSNKVTEKGKDVELRCDPISGHTALYWYRQSLGQGLEFLIYFQGNSAPDKSGLPSDRFSAERTGGSVSTLTIQRTQQEDSAVYLCASSLVRRATGANTEAFFGQGTRLTVV.

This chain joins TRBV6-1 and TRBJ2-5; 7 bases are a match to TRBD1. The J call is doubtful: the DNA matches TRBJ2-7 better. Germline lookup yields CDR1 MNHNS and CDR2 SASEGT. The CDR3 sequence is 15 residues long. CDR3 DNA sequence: TGTGCCAGCAGAAGAGGACAGGAAGGAGGCTACGAGCAGTACTTC. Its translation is CASRRGQEGGYEQYF.

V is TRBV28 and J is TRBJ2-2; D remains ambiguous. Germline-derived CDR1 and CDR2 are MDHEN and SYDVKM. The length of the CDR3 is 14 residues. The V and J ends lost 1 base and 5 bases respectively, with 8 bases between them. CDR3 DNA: TGTGCCAGCAGTTTATTCGCGCGGACCGGGGAGCTGTTTTTT. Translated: CASSLFARTGELFF.

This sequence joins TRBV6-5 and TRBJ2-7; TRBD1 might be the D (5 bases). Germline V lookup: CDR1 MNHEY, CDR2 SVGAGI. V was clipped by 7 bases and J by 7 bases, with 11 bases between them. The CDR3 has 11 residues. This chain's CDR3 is CASTQGGEQYF. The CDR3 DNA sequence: TGTGCCAGCACTCAGGGTGGGGAGCAGTACTTC.

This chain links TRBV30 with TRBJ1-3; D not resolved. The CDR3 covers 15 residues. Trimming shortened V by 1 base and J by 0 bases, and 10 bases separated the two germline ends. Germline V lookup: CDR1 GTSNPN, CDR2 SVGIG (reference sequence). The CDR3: CAWSDSFSSGNTIYF. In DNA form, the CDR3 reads TGTGCCTGGAGTGATAGTTTTAGCTCTGGAAACACCATATATTTT.